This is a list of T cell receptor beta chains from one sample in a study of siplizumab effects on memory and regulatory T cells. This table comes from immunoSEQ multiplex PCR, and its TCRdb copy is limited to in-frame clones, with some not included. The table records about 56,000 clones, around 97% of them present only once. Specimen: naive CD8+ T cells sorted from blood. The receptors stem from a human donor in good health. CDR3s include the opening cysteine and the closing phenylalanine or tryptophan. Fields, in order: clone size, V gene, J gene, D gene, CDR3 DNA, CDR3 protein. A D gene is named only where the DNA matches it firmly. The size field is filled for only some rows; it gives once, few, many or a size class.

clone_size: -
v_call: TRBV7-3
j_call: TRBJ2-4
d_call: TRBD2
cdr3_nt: TGTGCCAGCAGCTCAGGACTAGGGGAAAACATTCAGTACTTC
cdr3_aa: CASSSGLGENIQYF

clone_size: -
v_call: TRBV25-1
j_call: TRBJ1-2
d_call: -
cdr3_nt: TGTGCCAGCAGCCGTGGGAACCGGGGCTACACCTTC
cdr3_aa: CASSRGNRGYTF

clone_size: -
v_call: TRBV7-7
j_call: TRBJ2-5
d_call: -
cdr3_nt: TGTGCTAGCAGCTTAACAACGGTTCAAGAGACCCAGTACTTC
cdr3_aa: CASSLTTVQETQYF

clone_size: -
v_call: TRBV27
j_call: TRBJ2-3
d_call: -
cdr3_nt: TGTGCCAGCAGCCTAGTGGGTAGCGGTCGTGATACGCAGTATTTT
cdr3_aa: CASSLVGSGRDTQYF

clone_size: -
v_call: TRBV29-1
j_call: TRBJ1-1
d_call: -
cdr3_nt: TGCAGCGTCTCTTCCGGTGTCCTGACTGAAGCTTTCTTT
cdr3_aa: CSVSSGVLTEAFF

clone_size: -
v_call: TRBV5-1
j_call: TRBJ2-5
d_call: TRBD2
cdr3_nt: TGCGCCAGCAGCCTCGGGACTAGCGGGAGTATTGCCCGAGAGACCCAGTACTTC
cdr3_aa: CASSLGTSGSIARETQYF

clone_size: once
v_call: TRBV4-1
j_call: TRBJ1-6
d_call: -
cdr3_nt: TGCGCCAGCAGCCCGGAGGGGAGAACACCCCTCCACTTT
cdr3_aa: CASSPEGRTPLHF

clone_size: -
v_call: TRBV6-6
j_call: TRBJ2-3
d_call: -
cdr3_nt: TGTGCCAGCTGCCAGGACACCTACACAGATACGCAGTATTTT
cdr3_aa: CASCQDTYTDTQYF

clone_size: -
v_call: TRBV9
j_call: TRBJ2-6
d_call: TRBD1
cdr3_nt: TGTGCCAGCACCGAAGGTTGGCAGGGGGCGCGCGGGGCCAACGTCCTGACTTTC
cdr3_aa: CASTEGWQGARGANVLTF

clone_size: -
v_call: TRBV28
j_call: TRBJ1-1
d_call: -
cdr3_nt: TGTGCCAGCAGAGGGAGGAACACTGAAGCTTTCTTT
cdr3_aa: CASRGRNTEAFF

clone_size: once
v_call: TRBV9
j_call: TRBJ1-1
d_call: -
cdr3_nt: TGTGCCAGCAGCGTAGCTCAGTTGGGTACTGAAGCTTTCTTT
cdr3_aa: CASSVAQLGTEAFF

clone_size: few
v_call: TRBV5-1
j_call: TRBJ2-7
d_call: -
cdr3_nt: TGCGCCAGCAGCTCGAGGGAGTCCTACGAGCAGTACTTC
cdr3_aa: CASSSRESYEQYF

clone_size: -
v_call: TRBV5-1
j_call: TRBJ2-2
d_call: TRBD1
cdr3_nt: TGCGCCAGCAGCTCGGGACAGGTTAACACCGGGGAGCTGTTTTTT
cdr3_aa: CASSSGQVNTGELFF

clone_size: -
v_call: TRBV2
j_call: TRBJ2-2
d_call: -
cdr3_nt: TGTGCCAGCAGTAGCCGCTCCACCGGGGAGCTGTTTTTT
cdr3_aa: CASSSRSTGELFF

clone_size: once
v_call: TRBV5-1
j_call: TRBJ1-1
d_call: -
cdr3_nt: TGCGCCAGCAGCCTCGACGCAGTCGCTGAAGCTTTCTTT
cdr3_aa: CASSLDAVAEAFF

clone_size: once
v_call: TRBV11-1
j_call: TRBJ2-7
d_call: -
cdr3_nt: TGTGCCAGCAGTCCTACAGGGAGCTACGAGCAGTACTTC
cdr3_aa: CASSPTGSYEQYF

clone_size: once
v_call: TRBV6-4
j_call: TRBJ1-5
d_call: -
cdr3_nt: TGTGCCAGCAGTGACGGGGGCAATCAGCCCCAGCATTTT
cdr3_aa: CASSDGGNQPQHF

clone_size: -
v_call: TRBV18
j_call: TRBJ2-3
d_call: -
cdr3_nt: TGTGCCAGCTCACCGGACACAGATACGCAGTATTTT
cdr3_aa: CASSPDTDTQYF

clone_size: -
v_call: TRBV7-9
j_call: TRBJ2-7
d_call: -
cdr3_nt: TGTGCCAGCAGCATTAGTCGGGAGCAGTACTTC
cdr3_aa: CASSISREQYF

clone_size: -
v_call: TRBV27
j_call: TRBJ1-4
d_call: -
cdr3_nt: TGTGCCAGCAGTCCAGGGACGGAAAAACTGTTTTTT
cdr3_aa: CASSPGTEKLFF

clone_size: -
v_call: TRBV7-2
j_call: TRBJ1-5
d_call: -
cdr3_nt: TGTGCCAGCAGCTTAGAACCGTTGAGCAATCAGCCCCAGCATTTT
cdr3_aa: CASSLEPLSNQPQHF

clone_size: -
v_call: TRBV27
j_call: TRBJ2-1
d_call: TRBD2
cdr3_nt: TGTGCCAGCAGTTGGGAGACTAGCGGGAGTTACAATGAGCAGTTCTTC
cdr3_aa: CASSWETSGSYNEQFF

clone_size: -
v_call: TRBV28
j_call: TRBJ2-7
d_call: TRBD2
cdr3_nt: TGTGCCAGCAGTCACCGGGACTATGCCTACGAGCAGTACTTC
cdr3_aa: CASSHRDYAYEQYF

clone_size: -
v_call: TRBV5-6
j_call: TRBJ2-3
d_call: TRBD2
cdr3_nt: TGTGCCAGCAGTCGGGGGGGAGCGGAGCACACAGATACGCAGTATTTT
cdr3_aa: CASSRGGAEHTDTQYF

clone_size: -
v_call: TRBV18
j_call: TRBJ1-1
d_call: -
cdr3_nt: TGTGCCAGCCTCGGGGGGAACACTGAAGCTTTCTTT
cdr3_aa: CASLGGNTEAFF

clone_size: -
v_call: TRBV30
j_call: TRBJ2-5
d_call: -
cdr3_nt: TGTGCCTGGAGATACTACCAAGAGACCCAGTACTTC
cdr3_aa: CAWRYYQETQYF

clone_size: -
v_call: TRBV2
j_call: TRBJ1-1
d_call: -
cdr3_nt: TGTGCCAGCCCGGGGCTGGGGGCTCCTGAAGCTTTCTTT
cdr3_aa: CASPGLGAPEAFF

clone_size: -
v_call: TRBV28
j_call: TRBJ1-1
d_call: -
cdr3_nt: TGTGCCAGCAGCATTAACACTGAAGCTTTCTTT
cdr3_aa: CASSINTEAFF

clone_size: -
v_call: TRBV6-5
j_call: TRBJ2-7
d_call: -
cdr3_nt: TGTGCCAGCAGTGAAAGGTCTAGCCTCTACGAGCAGTACTTC
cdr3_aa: CASSERSSLYEQYF

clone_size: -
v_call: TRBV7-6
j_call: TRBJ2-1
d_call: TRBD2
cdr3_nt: TGTGCCAGCAGCTCGACCCGACTAGCGGGAGGGAATGAGCAGTTCTTC
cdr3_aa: CASSSTRLAGGNEQFF

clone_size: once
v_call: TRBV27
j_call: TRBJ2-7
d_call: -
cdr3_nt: TGTGCCAGCAGTCCTTTATTGGGGGAGCAGTACTTC
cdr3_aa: CASSPLLGEQYF

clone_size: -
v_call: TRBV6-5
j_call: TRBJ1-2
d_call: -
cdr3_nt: TGTGCCAGCAGCCCCCCCGCAAGACAGCCCTATGGCTACACCTTC
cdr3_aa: CASSPPARQPYGYTF

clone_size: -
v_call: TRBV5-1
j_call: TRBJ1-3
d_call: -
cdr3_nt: TGCGCCAGCAGCTTGGAGGGCGGAGGGGACACCATATATTTT
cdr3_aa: CASSLEGGGDTIYF

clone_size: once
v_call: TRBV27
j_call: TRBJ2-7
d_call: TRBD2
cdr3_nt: TGTGCCAGCAGTTTTGCTAGCGGGAGGCCCTTCTCCTACGAGCAGTACTTC
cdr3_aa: CASSFASGRPFSYEQYF

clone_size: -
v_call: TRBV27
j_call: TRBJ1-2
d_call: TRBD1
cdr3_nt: TGTGCCAGCAGTCCCCTCGGGACAGGGCGAGACTATGGCTACACCTTC
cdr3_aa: CASSPLGTGRDYGYTF

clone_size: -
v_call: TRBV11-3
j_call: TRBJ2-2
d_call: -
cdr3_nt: TGTGCCAGCAGCTTCCGAGGAGCCGGGGAGCTGTTTTTT
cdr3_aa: CASSFRGAGELFF

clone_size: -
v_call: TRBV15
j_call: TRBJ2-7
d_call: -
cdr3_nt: TGTGCCACCAGCACCCCAGCCTCGGGTTACGAGCAGTACTTC
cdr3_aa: CATSTPASGYEQYF

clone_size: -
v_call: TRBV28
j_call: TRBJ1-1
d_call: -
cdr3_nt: TGTGCCAGTCGCTTAGGGGGGTCCACTGAAGCTTTCTTT
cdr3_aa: CASRLGGSTEAFF

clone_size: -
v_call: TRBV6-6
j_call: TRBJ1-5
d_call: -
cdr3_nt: TGTGCCAGCAGCGAGGGTGGCAGCAATCAGCCCCAGCATTTT
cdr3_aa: CASSEGGSNQPQHF

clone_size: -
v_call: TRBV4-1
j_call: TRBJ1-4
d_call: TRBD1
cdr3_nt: TGCGCCAGCAGCCACCCTGGACAGGGGCAAAAACTGTTTTTT
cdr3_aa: CASSHPGQGQKLFF

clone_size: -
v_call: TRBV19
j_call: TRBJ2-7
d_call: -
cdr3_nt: TGTGCCTGCGCAGGGTTGCGGAGGGGTTACGAGCAGTACTTC
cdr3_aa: CACAGLRRGYEQYF

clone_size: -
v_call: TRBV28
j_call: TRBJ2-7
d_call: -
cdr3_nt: TGTGCCAGCAGCCCGGGGGCCTACGAGCAGTACTTC
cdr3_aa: CASSPGAYEQYF

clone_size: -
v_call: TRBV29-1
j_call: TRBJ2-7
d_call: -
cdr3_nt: TGCAGCGTTGAAGGTTTGGGCCGCTCCTACGAGCAGTACTTC
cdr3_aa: CSVEGLGRSYEQYF

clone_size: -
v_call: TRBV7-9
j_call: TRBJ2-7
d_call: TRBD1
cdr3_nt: TGTGCCAGCAGCTTAGTGGGACAGGACCGCTACGAGCAGTACTTC
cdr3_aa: CASSLVGQDRYEQYF

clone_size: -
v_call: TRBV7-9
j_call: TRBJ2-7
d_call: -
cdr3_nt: TGTGCCAGCAGCATAAACCCGGACCACTTTGGCTACGAGCAGTACTTC
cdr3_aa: CASSINPDHFGYEQYF